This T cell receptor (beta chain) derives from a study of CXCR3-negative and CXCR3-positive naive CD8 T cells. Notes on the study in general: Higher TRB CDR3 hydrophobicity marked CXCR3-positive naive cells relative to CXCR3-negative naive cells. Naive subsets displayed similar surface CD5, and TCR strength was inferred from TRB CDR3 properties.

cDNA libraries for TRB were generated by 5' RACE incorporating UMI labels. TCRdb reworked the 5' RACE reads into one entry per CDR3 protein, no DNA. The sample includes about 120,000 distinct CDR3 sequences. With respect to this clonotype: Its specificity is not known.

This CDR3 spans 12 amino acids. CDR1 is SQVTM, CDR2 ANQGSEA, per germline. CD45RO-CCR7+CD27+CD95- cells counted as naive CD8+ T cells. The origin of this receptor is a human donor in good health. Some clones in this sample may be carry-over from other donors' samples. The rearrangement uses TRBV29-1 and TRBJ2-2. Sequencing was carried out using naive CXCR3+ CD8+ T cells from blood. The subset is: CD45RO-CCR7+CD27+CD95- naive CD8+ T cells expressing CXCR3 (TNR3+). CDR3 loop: CSVPVRTGELFF.